The 11 T cell receptor beta chains in this list originate from one sample, sequenced in a study of graft-versus-host responses after intestinal transplantation. Profiling relied on immunoSEQ multiplex PCR, and the TCRdb table lists in-frame clones only, not all of them. Here the sample spans 95,000 to 100,000 clones, about 82% being singletons. The material was PBMCs, obtained 255 days after intestinal transplant. These receptors originate from a human patient who received an intestinal transplant, so some T cells may come from the graft donor.

Only a few counts were recorded for this clone. The V call is TRBV4-1, the J call TRBJ1-3; 8 bases agree with TRBD1. V shed 3 bases, J shed 2 bases, and the junction held 3 bases outside the gene matches. CDR1 and CDR2 from the germline V gene are MGHRA and YSYEKL. There are 15 residues in the CDR3. The CDR3 reads CASSQKTGAGNTIYF. CDR3 nucleotides: TGCGCCAGCAGCCAGAAGACAGGGGCTGGAAACACCATATATTTT.

The chain joins TRBV5-1 to TRBJ2-1; TRBD2 agrees at 9 bases. From germline, CDR1 is SGHRS and CDR2 YFSETQ. The CDR3 totals 14 residues. The V and J ends lost 7 bases and 6 bases, in that order; junction bases with no gene match: 8. CDR3 in DNA: TGCGCCAGCGGAACCGGGACTAGCCTCAATGAGCAGTTCTTC. It is translated as CASGTGTSLNEQFF.

The chain couples TRBV6-6 to TRBJ2-7, with D unclear. V dropped 6 bases and J dropped 2 bases, with 5 bases sitting between them. The germline V gene has CDR1 MNHNY and CDR2 SVGAGI (reference sequence). The CDR3 has 11 residues. The CDR3 loop reads CASRRAYEQYF. In DNA form, the CDR3 reads TGTGCCAGCAGAAGGGCCTACGAGCAGTACTTC.

The chain is built from TRBV19 and TRBJ2-1, with 8 bases aligning to TRBD2. V was pared by 2 bases and J by 5 bases, with 5 bases of the junction left unmatched. Germline assignment: CDR1 LNHDA and CDR2 SQIVND (reference sequence). CDR3 length equals 15 residues. This chain's CDR3 is CASSISSGGNNEQFF. For the CDR3, the DNA is TGTGCCAGTAGTATAAGCAGCGGGGGAAACAATGAGCAGTTCTTC. Supplemented by reference TRBV19 and TRBJ2-1, the full variable domain reads DGGITQSPKYLFRKEGQNVTLSCEQNLNHDAMYWYRQDPGQGLRLIYYSQIVNDFQKGDIAEGYSVSREKKESFPLTVTSAQKNPTAFYLCASSISSGGNNEQFFGPGTRLTVL.

The chain combines TRBV12-1 with TRBJ1-2. TRBV12-1 is classified as a pseudogene. The CDR3 runs to 11 residues. CDR3 sequence reads: CEALGVYGYTF. The CDR3, as DNA: TGCGAAGCCTTGGGGGTCTATGGCTACACCTTC.

The rearrangement links TRBV6-5 to TRBJ1-6; D remains unclear. Trimming left V 2 bases short and J 8 bases short, with 13 bases between. This CDR3 has 15 residues. CDR1 and CDR2 from the germline V gene are MNHEY and SVGAGI. Written as DNA, the CDR3 is TGTGCCAGCAGTTACCAAGACAAACCCGATTCACCCCTCCACTTT. Its translation is CASSYQDKPDSPLHF.

V is TRBV2 and J is TRBJ2-5; 9 nucleotides align to TRBD1. There are 15 residues in the CDR3. The V segment lost 6 bases and the J segment 1 base; nucleotides outside the gene matches: 6. Germline assignment: CDR1 SNHLY and CDR2 FYNNEI. The CDR3 DNA reads as TGTGCCAGCAGCCTCTCGGACAGGGGCCAAGAGACCCAGTACTTC. Its translation is CASSLSDRGQETQYF.

The chain recombines TRBV4-2 with TRBJ2-5, with 9 bases identical to TRBD2. Germline V gene sequence: CDR1 LGHNA, CDR2 YNFKEQ. The CDR3 sequence is 17 residues long. V trimming: 0 bases; J trimming: 4 bases; junction bases outside the gene matches: 9. Here the CDR3 DNA reads TGTGCCAGCAGCCAAGAGAGTGCGGGGGGGCCTTTAGAGACCCAGTACTTC. Translating it yields CASSQESAGGPLETQYF.

The J gene is TRBJ2-2, the V gene TRBV15, with D perhaps TRBD2 (5 bases). The CDR3 length is 15 residues. Germline V gene sequence: CDR1 LNHNV, CDR2 YYDKDF (reference sequence). Trimming removed 4 bases from V and 8 bases from J, with 17 bases in between. The CDR3 DNA sequence: TGTGCCACCAGCATGCGAGGGCTAGCAAAGGGGGAGCTGTTTTTT. It specifies CATSMRGLAKGELFF.

The rearrangement uses TRBV15 and TRBJ2-7; 8 bases match TRBD2. V was pared by 4 bases and J by 12 bases, with 11 bases of the junction left unmatched. This CDR3 has 13 residues. CDR1 LNHNV and CDR2 YYDKDF come from the germline V gene (reference sequence). The CDR3 DNA follows: TGTGCCACCAGCACCCGGGGGGGACGAGACCTGTACTTC. Translating it yields CATSTRGGRDLYF.

V is TRBV18 and J is TRBJ2-1, with 9 bases matching TRBD1. Germline CDR1 KGHSH, CDR2 LQKENI. The CDR3 runs 11 residues. With 6 bases clipped from V and 15 bases from J, the junction kept 6 bases outside the gene matches. The CDR3 bases are TGTGCCAGCTCCTGGGACAGGGAACGGTTCTTC. It yields the protein CASSWDRERFF.